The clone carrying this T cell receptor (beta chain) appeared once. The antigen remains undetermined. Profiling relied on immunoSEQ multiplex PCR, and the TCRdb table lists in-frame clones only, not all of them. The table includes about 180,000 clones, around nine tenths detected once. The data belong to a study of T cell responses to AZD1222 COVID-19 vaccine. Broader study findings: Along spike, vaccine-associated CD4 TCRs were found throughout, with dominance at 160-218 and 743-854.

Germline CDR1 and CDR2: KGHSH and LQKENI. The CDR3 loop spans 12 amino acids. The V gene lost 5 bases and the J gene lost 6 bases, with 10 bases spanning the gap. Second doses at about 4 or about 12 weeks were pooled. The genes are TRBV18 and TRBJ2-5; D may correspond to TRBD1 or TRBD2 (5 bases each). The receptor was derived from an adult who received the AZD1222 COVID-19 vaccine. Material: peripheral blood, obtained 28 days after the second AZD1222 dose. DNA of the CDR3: TGTGCCAGCTCAAGCGAGGGGAAGACCCAGTACTTC. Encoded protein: CASSSEGKTQYF.